These 15 T cell receptor beta chains were sequenced from one sample in a study of T cells of healthy individuals. TCRdb reanalysed the 5' RACE reads using MiXCR and keeps one entry per CDR3 protein. The sample holds about 53,000 distinct CDR3 sequences, roughly 15% seen once. The receptors originated from a human donor in good health.

Notes on this clonotype: Being one base from a much bigger clone, this may be a read error. The chain employs TRBV20-1 and TRBJ1-3; 8 bases match TRBD1. The V and J ends lost 5 bases and 11 bases, in that order; junction bases with no gene match: 14. This CDR3 spans 14 amino acids. Looked up from germline, CDR1 is DFQATT and CDR2 is SNEGSKA (reference sequence). The CDR3 coding sequence is TGCAGTGCTGACTCTCGAGACAGGGGAGACGCCATATATTTT. This translates into CSADSRDRGDAIYF.

This CDR3 reads CASRGTGGGYGYTF. Written as DNA, the CDR3 is TGTGCCAGCAGGGGGACAGGGGGCGGCTATGGCTACACCTTC. This chain links TRBV5-6 with TRBJ1-2, with 12 bases that match TRBD1. The CDR3 covers 14 residues. V was pared by 5 bases and J by 4 bases, with 3 bases of the junction left unmatched. The V gene's germline CDR1 is SGHDT and CDR2 YYEEEE.

The V gene is TRBV12-3 or TRBV12-4, the J gene TRBJ2-4; D may be TRBD1 (8 bases). The CDR3 runs 15 residues. V was pared by 5 bases and J by 5 bases, with 16 bases between. In DNA, the CDR3 is TGTGCCAGCAGTCGACCTACAGGGGGGGAAAACATTCAGTACTTC. This codes for CASSRPTGGENIQYF.

The chain combines TRBV19 with TRBJ1-1; D perhaps matches TRBD1 (5 bases). This CDR3 is 14 amino acids long. Trimming left V 6 bases short and J 1 base short, with 12 bases between. Per germline, CDR1 LNHDA and CDR2 SQIVND (reference sequence). CDR3 nucleotide sequence: TGTGCCAGTAGCACCTATAGGGGGAACACTGAAGCTTTCTTT. Translated, it gives CASSTYRGNTEAFF.

This clonotype was seen at least ten times. V is TRBV20-1 and J is TRBJ1-6, with 10 positions matching TRBD1. Germline CDR1 and CDR2: DFQATT and SNEGSKA (reference sequence). V lost 3 bases and J lost 8; bases outside the gene matches: 1. CDR3 length equals 13 residues. The CDR3 DNA reads TGCAGTGCTAGTGACAGGGGGCATTCACCCCTCCACTTT. Residues: CSASDRGHSPLHF.

This CDR3 is CASSSTDNTEAFF. The CDR3 DNA is TGTGCCAGCAGTTCGACGGATAACACTGAAGCTTTCTTT. This sequence joins TRBV12-3 or TRBV12-4 and TRBJ1-1; no reliable D call. This CDR3 region has 13 residues. Deletions cut 4 bases from V and 2 bases from J, with 8 bases between.

V is TRBV7-2 and J is TRBJ2-7, with no clear D. V shed 5 bases and J shed 0 bases, with 14 bases lying between them. This CDR3 is 15 amino acids long. CDR1 SGHTA and CDR2 FQGNSA come from the germline V gene. CDR3 amino acids: CASSIRAEYSYEQYF. CDR3 DNA: TGTGCCAGCAGCATCCGAGCCGAATACTCCTACGAGCAGTACTTC.

This clonotype has at least ten counts. The rearrangement uses TRBV7-8 and TRBJ2-5; D is perhaps TRBD2 (5 bases). Trimming pared 5 bases from V and 5 bases from J, leaving 15 bases between. The CDR3 covers 14 residues. Germline V gene lookup returns CDR1 SGHVS and CDR2 FQNEAQ. CDR3 in DNA: TGTGCCAGCAGCCCGAGGGCCTACGGGGAGACCCAGTACTTC. It translates to CASSPRAYGETQYF.

This chain uses TRBV20-1 with TRBJ1-1; D possibly corresponds to TRBD1 (5 bases). The CDR3 extends over 14 amino acids. Germline CDR1 is DFQATT and CDR2 is SNEGSKA (reference sequence). Trimming took 6 bases from V and 1 from J, leaving 15 bases between them. The CDR3 is CSANSWDENTEAFF. As DNA, the CDR3 is TGCAGTGCCAATTCCTGGGACGAGAACACTGAAGCTTTCTTT.

This clonotype has a handful of counts. The chain couples TRBV20-1 to TRBJ2-2; D perhaps matches TRBD2 (5 bases). The length of the CDR3 is 16 residues. Germline CDR1 is DFQATT and CDR2 is SNEGSKA (reference sequence). With 1 base removed from V and 2 bases from J, the gap between germline ends came to 14 bases. The CDR3 nucleotides are TGCAGTGCTAGAGCGGCCGGGGTGGCAAACACCGGGGAGCTGTTTTTT. Translated: CSARAAGVANTGELFF.

In its sample, this clonotype is medium-sized. This sequence joins TRBV30 and TRBJ1-3, with 7 bases aligning to TRBD1. The J segment lost 4 bases and the V segment lost 3 bases, leaving 6 bases of the junction unmatched. The germline CDR1 and CDR2 sequences are GTSNPN and SVGIG (reference sequence). The CDR3 is 14 residues long. The CDR3 protein is CAWRLQGFGNTIYF. The CDR3 region has the DNA TGTGCCTGGAGACTACAGGGGTTCGGAAACACCATATATTTT.

Notes on this clonotype: A much larger clone lies one base from this, so it may be a read error. This CDR3 fails to terminate in the conserved phenylalanine or tryptophan, so it likely reflects a read error. This chain uses TRBV11-2 with TRBJ2-3; D unresolved. This CDR3 is 12 amino acids long. Trimming pared 5 bases from V and 5 bases from J, leaving 8 bases between. Germline V lookup: CDR1 SGHAT, CDR2 FQNNGV. The CDR3 protein is CASSQIGDTQYL. The CDR3 region has the DNA TGTGCCAGCAGCCAGATCGGAGATACGCAGTATTTA.

In its sample, this clonotype was seen a few times. The chain uses TRBV3-1 and TRBJ1-2; D perhaps matches TRBD1 (5 bases). The CDR3 is made up of 16 amino acids. Germline-derived CDR1 and CDR2 are LGHDT and YNNKEL (reference sequence). V gave up 0 bases and J gave up 2 bases, with 13 bases separating them. The chain's CDR3 is CASSQDYIDRNYGYTF. CDR3 nucleotide sequence: TGTGCCAGCAGCCAAGACTATATAGACAGAAACTATGGCTACACCTTC. The full variable domain, in which reference TRBV3-1 and TRBJ1-2 provide the parts outside the CDR3, is DTAVSQTPKYLVTQMGNDKSIKCEQNLGHDTMYWYKQDSKKFLKIMFSYNNKELIINETVPNRFSPKSPDKAHLNLHINSLELGDSAVYFCASSQDYIDRNYGYTFGSGTRLTVV.

This chain connects TRBV7-2 to TRBJ2-1; the D gene is possibly TRBD2 (5 bases). V was clipped by 5 bases and J by 1 base, with 12 bases between them. Per germline, CDR1 SGHTA and CDR2 FQGNSA. The CDR3 runs to 15 residues. In DNA form, the CDR3 reads TGTGCCAGCAGCCCTCTAGCCGATTCCTACAATGAGCAGTTCTTC. Protein product: CASSPLADSYNEQFF.

The chain links TRBV19 to TRBJ2-2, with TRBD1 identical over 7 bases. The CDR3 is 16 amino acids. Germline assignment: CDR1 LNHDA and CDR2 SQIVND (reference sequence). V shed 4 bases, J shed 4 bases, and the junction held 9 bases outside the gene matches. This chain's CDR3 is CASSNPSGQRTGELFF. CDR3 coding DNA: TGTGCCAGTAGTAATCCCTCGGGACAGCGCACCGGGGAGCTGTTTTTT.